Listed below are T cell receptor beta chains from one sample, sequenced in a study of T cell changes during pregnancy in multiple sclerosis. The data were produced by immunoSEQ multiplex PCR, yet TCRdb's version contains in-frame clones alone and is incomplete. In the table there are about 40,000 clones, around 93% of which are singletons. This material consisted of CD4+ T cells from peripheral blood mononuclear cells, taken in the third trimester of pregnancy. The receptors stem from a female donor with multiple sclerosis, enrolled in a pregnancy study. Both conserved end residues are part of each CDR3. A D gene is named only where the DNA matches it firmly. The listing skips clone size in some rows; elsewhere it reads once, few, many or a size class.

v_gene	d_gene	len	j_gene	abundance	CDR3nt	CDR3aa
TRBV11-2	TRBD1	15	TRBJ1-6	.	TGTGCCAGCAGCTCATACAGGGGTAGGGATTCACCCCTCCACTTT	CASSSYRGRDSPLHF
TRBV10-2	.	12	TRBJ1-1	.	TGCGCCAGCCAAGACAGGCACACTGAAGCTTTCTTT	CASQDRHTEAFF
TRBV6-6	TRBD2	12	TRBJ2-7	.	TGTGCCGTAAAGGGAGGGCAAAGCGAGCAGTACTTC	CAVKGGQSEQYF
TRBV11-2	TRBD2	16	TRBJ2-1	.	TGTGCCAGCAGCCCAAGGGGCGGGAGGGCGGTCAATGAGCAGTTCTTC	CASSPRGGRAVNEQFF
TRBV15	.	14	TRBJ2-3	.	TGTGCCACCAGCACCGAGAGGGGCACAGATACGCAGTATTTT	CATSTERGTDTQYF
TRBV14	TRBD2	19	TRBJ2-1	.	TGTGCCAGCAGCCAAGAAGAAGGGCTAGCGGGGAGCTCCTACAATGAGCAGTTCTTC	CASSQEEGLAGSSYNEQFF
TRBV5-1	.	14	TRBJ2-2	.	TGCGCCAGCAGCTTACTCCAGGGAACCGGGGAGCTGTTTTTT	CASSLLQGTGELFF
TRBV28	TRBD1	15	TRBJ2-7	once	TGTGCCAGCAGTCCCGGCACAGGGGGCCGCAGCGAGCAGTACTTC	CASSPGTGGRSEQYF
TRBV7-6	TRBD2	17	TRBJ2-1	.	TGTGCCAGCAGCCCCGCCCGAGTCGGCGGGGGTCGCAATGAGCAGTTCTTC	CASSPARVGGGRNEQFF
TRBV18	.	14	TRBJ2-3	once	TGTGCCAGCTCACCGGGGGGAGGCACAGATACGCAGTATTTT	CASSPGGGTDTQYF
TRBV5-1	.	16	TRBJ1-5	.	TGCGCCAGCAGCTCGGGGGGGGCAGGGGCGGGAGTGACCCAGCATTTT	CASSSGGAGAGVTQHF
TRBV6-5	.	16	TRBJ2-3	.	TGTGCCAGCAGTTACACCTCTACAGGGCGCACAGATACGCAGTATTTT	CASSYTSTGRTDTQYF
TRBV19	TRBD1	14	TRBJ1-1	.	TGTGCCAGTAGGTCACAGGGGGCGAACACTGAAGCTTTCTTT	CASRSQGANTEAFF
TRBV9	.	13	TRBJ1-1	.	TGTGCCAGCAGCGTCAGGGCGAACACTGAAGCTTTCTTT	CASSVRANTEAFF
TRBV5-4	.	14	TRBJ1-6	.	TGTGCCAGCAGCTTGGCCGGGCCAGGGTCACCCCTCCACTTT	CASSLAGPGSPLHF
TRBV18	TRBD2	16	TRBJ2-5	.	TGTGCCAGCTCACCTCTCGGGGGGGCTTTCCAAGAGACCCAGTACTTC	CASSPLGGAFQETQYF
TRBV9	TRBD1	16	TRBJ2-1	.	TGTGCCAGCAGCGCGTCCCGACAGGGGGCCTACAATGAGCAGTTCTTC	CASSASRQGAYNEQFF
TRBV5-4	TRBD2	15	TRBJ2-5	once	TGTGCCAGCATGGTTAGAAGCGGGACTGAAGAGACCCAGTACTTC	CASMVRSGTEETQYF